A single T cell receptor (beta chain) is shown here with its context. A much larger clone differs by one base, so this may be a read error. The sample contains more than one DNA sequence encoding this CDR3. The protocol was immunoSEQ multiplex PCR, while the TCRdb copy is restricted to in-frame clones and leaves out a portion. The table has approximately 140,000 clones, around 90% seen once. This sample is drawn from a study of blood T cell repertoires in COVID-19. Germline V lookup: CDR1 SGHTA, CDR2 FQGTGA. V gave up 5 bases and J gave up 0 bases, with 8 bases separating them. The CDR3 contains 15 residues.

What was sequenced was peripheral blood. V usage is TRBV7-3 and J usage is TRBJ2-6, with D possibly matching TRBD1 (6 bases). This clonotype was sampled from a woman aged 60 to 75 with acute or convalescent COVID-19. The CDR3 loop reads CASSLDSSGANVLTF. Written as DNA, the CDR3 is TGTGCCAGCAGCCTGGACAGCTCTGGGGCCAACGTCCTGACTTTC.